This entry lists 27 T cell receptor beta chains sequenced from one sample in a study of T cell responses to AZD1222 COVID-19 vaccine. TCRdb keeps only in-frame clones here, not all; method: immunoSEQ multiplex PCR. Of 75,000 to 100,000 clones in the sample, 80% to 90% were seen once. Sequencing was performed on peripheral blood, taken on day 0 of AZD1222 vaccination. These receptors all stem from an adult in good health.

The CDR3, as DNA: TGTGCCAGCAGCTTCACTCCTGGTAAGCAGTTCTTC. Its translation is CASSFTPGKQFF. The gene calls are TRBV7-2 and TRBJ2-1, with D unclear. Germline CDR1 reads SGHTA; CDR2 reads FQGNSA. V lost 3 bases and J lost 11, with 11 bases in between. This CDR3 region has 12 residues.

This clone was recorded only once. The chain links TRBV6-5 to TRBJ1-3; D remains unclear. The CDR3 runs 14 residues. Germline loops: CDR1 MNHEY, CDR2 SVGAGI. Trimming stripped 7 bases from V and 2 bases from J, with 12 bases between. CDR3 coding DNA: TGTGCCAGCACCAAAAGTGGTACTGGAAACACCATATATTTT. This codes for CASTKSGTGNTIYF.

This clone came up once. This rearrangement joins TRBV19 to TRBJ2-3; 10 bases are a match to TRBD2. The CDR3 consists of 17 residues. Germline V lookup: CDR1 LNHDA, CDR2 SQIVND (reference sequence). V dropped 5 bases and J dropped 0; count of bases not matched to a gene: 8. The chain's CDR3 is CASSASGGRVSTDTQYF. CDR3 bases: TGTGCCAGTAGTGCTAGCGGGGGCCGGGTTAGCACAGATACGCAGTATTTT. Variable domain in full (rest from reference TRBV19 and TRBJ2-3): DGGITQSPKYLFRKEGQNVTLSCEQNLNHDAMYWYRQDPGQGLRLIYYSQIVNDFQKGDIAEGYSVSREKKESFPLTVTSAQKNPTAFYLCASSASGGRVSTDTQYFGPGTRLTVL.

The genes are TRBV19 and TRBJ2-1; D not certain. Trimming took off 0 bases at V and 0 bases at J, with 12 bases between the two ends. This CDR3 spans 17 amino acids. The germline V gene encodes CDR1 LNHDA and CDR2 SQIVND (reference sequence). This chain's CDR3 is CASSIDLESGSYNEQFF. In nucleotides, the CDR3 is TGTGCCAGTAGTATAGACCTGGAGTCGGGCTCCTACAATGAGCAGTTCTTC.

CDR3 region: CASSLDPAGGGRETQYF. The DNA of the CDR3 is TGTGCCAGCAGCTTAGATCCGGCCGGGGGCGGACGAGAGACCCAGTACTTC. V gene TRBV11-2 combines with J gene TRBJ2-5, with D possibly called TRBD1 or TRBD2 (6 bases each). The CDR3 loop spans 17 amino acids. The ends were cut back, 0 bases at V and 4 bases at J, with 18 bases in the middle. Germline V lookup: CDR1 SGHAT, CDR2 FQNNGV.

The chain links TRBV27 to TRBJ2-1, with no clear D. Trimming removed 5 bases at V and 7 bases at J, with 9 bases between. The CDR3 covers 12 residues. CDR1 MNHEY and CDR2 SMNVEV come from the germline V gene (reference sequence). The CDR3 bases are TGTGCCAGCAGTCCCGGGTGGAATGAGCAGTTCTTC. As protein: CASSPGWNEQFF.

V gene TRBV12-3 or TRBV12-4 combines with J gene TRBJ1-2; a possible D gene is TRBD1 (5 bases). Trimming cost V 5 bases and J 4 bases, with 11 bases left between them. The CDR3 is 13 residues long. CDR3: CASSLQDFYGYTF. In DNA, the CDR3 is TGTGCCAGCAGTCTACAGGATTTCTATGGCTACACCTTC.

The rearrangement joins TRBV7-2 to TRBJ1-1; a weak D match, TRBD1 (6 bases). Deletions cut 6 bases from V and 5 bases from J, with 16 bases between. Germline loops: CDR1 SGHTA, CDR2 FQGNSA. The CDR3 covers 14 residues. The CDR3 reads CASSYHRVGTEAFF. The CDR3 bases are TGTGCCAGCAGTTATCACAGGGTGGGGACTGAAGCTTTCTTT.

This sequence joins TRBV9 and TRBJ2-3; D ambiguous. Trimming stripped 2 bases from V and 4 bases from J, with 11 bases between. Germline V gene lookup returns CDR1 SGDLS and CDR2 YYNGEE. The CDR3 has 14 residues. This CDR3 is CASSVFGLADTQYF. CDR3 nucleotides: TGTGCCAGCAGCGTGTTTGGGTTGGCAGATACGCAGTATTTT. Complete variable domain (other parts from reference TRBV9 and TRBJ2-3): DSGVTQTPKHLITATGQRVTLRCSPRSGDLSVYWYQQSLDQGLQFLIQYYNGEERAKGNILERFSAQQFPDLHSELNLSSLELGDSALYFCASSVFGLADTQYFGPGTRLTVL.

This clone turned up a few times. This CDR3 is also generated by other DNA sequences in the sample. This chain links TRBV5-4 with TRBJ1-1; D call uncertain. V dropped 2 bases and J dropped 1 base, with 6 bases sitting between them. The CDR3 has 13 amino acids. Germline V gives CDR1 SGHNT, CDR2 YYREEE (reference sequence). The CDR3 DNA sequence: TGTGCCAGCAGCTTTAGTCAGAACACTGAAGCTTTCTTT. Protein sequence: CASSFSQNTEAFF.

The CDR3 is CASSFQVAAGNTIYF. The CDR3 DNA reads as TGTGCCAGCAGCTTTCAGGTAGCAGCCGGAAACACCATATATTTT. The rearrangement uses TRBV5-5 and TRBJ1-3; D uncertain. Per germline, CDR1 SGHKS and CDR2 YYEKEE (reference sequence). The CDR3 spans 15 residues. V was cut by 2 bases and J by 4 bases, with 13 bases left in between. The full variable domain, completed using reference TRBV5-5 and TRBJ1-3, is DAGVTQSPTHLIKTRGQQVTLRCSPISGHKSVSWYQQVLGQGPQFIFQYYEKEERGRGNFPDRFSARQFPNYSSELNVNALLLGDSALYLCASSFQVAAGNTIYFGEGSWLTVV.

The rearrangement joins TRBV15 to TRBJ1-2, with a possible D match to TRBD1 (5 bases). Germline-derived CDR1 and CDR2 are LNHNV and YYDKDF (reference sequence). The CDR3 runs to 16 residues. V lost 3 bases to trimming and J lost 2 bases, with 16 bases between them. CDR3 residues: CATSRGDADLNYGYTF. The DNA for the CDR3 is TGTGCCACCAGCAGGGGGGATGCGGATCTAAACTATGGCTACACCTTC.

This chain uses TRBV5-5 with TRBJ2-3; maybe TRBD1 (6 bases). Germline V lookup: CDR1 SGHKS, CDR2 YYEKEE (reference sequence). This CDR3 has 15 amino acids. Trimming stripped 5 bases from V and 1 base from J, with 14 bases between. Here the CDR3 DNA reads TGTGCCAGCAGGGGGGCCTTGGCCGGCACAGATACGCAGTATTTT. This gives the protein CASRGALAGTDTQYF.

CDR3 DNA sequence: TGTGCCAGCAGTCTCGGACCCCGTTACAGGGGTGAGAACACCGGGGAGCTGTTTTTT. The encoded protein is CASSLGPRYRGENTGELFF. The V gene is TRBV6-6, the J gene TRBJ2-2, with 7 positions matching TRBD1. The J segment lost 1 base and the V segment lost 5 bases, leaving 16 bases of the junction unmatched. Germline CDR1 and CDR2: MNHNY and SVGAGI (reference sequence). This CDR3 spans 19 amino acids.

V and J are TRBV2 and TRBJ1-5; 7 nucleotides align to TRBD1. The CDR3 has 13 amino acids. V lost 6 bases, J lost 1 base, and 0 bases stayed unmatched. Germline values: CDR1 SNHLY, CDR2 FYNNEI. The CDR3 nucleotides read TGTGCCAGCAGGGGACAGAGCAATCAGCCCCAGCATTTT. It is translated as CASRGQSNQPQHF.

The chain is built from TRBV7-2 and TRBJ2-7; TRBD1 matches at 9 bases. The ends lost 3 bases at V and 3 bases at J; junction bases unmatched: 6. Germline V lookup: CDR1 SGHTA, CDR2 FQGNSA. There are 15 residues in the CDR3. The chain's CDR3 is CASSLTGTGLYEQYF. The CDR3 coding sequence is TGTGCCAGCAGCTTGACCGGGACAGGGCTCTACGAGCAGTACTTC.

The CDR3 region has the DNA TGTGCTAGTGGCCAGTCGGGGAACACTGAAGCTTTCTTT. This codes for CASGQSGNTEAFF. The chain employs TRBV12-5 and TRBJ1-1; no definite D call. V was shortened by 6 bases and J by 1 base, with 9 bases between the two germline ends. CDR1 is LGHNT, CDR2 FRNRAP, per germline. The CDR3 covers 13 residues.

The V call is TRBV27, the J call TRBJ1-2; 7 nucleotides line up with TRBD1. Germline loops: CDR1 MNHEY, CDR2 SMNVEV (reference sequence). The CDR3 is 16 residues long. The J segment lost 3 bases and the V segment lost 0 bases, leaving 7 bases of the junction unmatched. This CDR3 reads CASSLSHLQGYYGYTF. In nucleotides, the CDR3 is TGTGCCAGCAGTTTATCGCATCTACAGGGGTACTATGGCTACACCTTC.

The chain links TRBV5-6 to TRBJ2-7, with D possibly called TRBD1 or TRBD2 (5 bases each). Deletions cut 4 bases from V and 2 bases from J, with 19 bases between. The CDR3 consists of 16 residues. Germline loops: CDR1 SGHDT, CDR2 YYEEEE. The CDR3 coding sequence is TGTGCCAGCAGCCACGCCCAGAGGGACGGAACCTACGAGCAGTACTTC. As protein: CASSHAQRDGTYEQYF.

V and J are TRBV25-1 and TRBJ1-3, with D possibly being TRBD1 (5 bases). Germline assignment: CDR1 MGHDK and CDR2 SYGVNS. CDR3 size: 17 residues. V was cut by 1 base and J by 3 bases, with 16 bases left in between. The DNA for the CDR3 is TGTGCCAGCAGTGAATTGTACCGGACAAAAAGTGGAAACACCATATATTTT. Translated: CASSELYRTKSGNTIYF.

This rearrangement joins TRBV30 to TRBJ2-2, with D uncertain. Trimming stripped 0 bases from V and 5 bases from J, with 7 bases between. This CDR3 region has 13 residues. Germline-derived CDR1 and CDR2 are GTSNPN and SVGIG (reference sequence). The CDR3 DNA sequence: TGTGCCTGGAGTGTTTTGGGGACCGGGGAGCTGTTTTTT. It translates to CAWSVLGTGELFF.

This chain connects TRBV10-1 to TRBJ2-7; D is unclear. The V gene lost 4 bases and the J gene lost 1 base, with 11 bases spanning the gap. Per the germline V gene, CDR1 is WNHNN and CDR2 is SYGVQD (reference sequence). This CDR3 contains 14 residues. The CDR3 sequence: CASSATRRSYEQYF. CDR3 bases: TGCGCCAGCAGTGCAACCCGAAGATCCTACGAGCAGTACTTC.

The chain recombines TRBV12-5 with TRBJ1-1, with 8 bases matching TRBD1. Unmatched junction bases numbered 3, after V lost 6 bases and J lost 0 bases. The CDR3 consists of 14 residues. Germline V gene data show CDR1 as LGHNT and CDR2 as FRNRAP. For the CDR3, the DNA is TGTGCTAGTGGCCCAGGGGGCCTGAACACTGAAGCTTTCTTT. Translating it yields CASGPGGLNTEAFF.

The chain is built from TRBV11-2 and TRBJ1-5; D call uncertain. Germline V gives CDR1 SGHAT, CDR2 FQNNGV. CDR3 size: 13 residues. The V and J ends lost 1 base and 8 bases respectively, with 9 bases between them. The CDR3 here is CASSLAPSEPQHF. The CDR3 coding sequence is TGTGCCAGCAGCTTAGCCCCTTCAGAGCCCCAGCATTTT.

V is TRBV15 and J is TRBJ1-5; D may be TRBD1 (6 bases). Trimming pared 0 bases from V and 6 bases from J, leaving 15 bases between. Germline V lookup: CDR1 LNHNV, CDR2 YYDKDF (reference sequence). The CDR3 is 16 residues long. DNA of the CDR3: TGTGCCACCAGCAGAGATCACGCAGGGGTAGGTCAGCCCCAGCATTTT. This translates into CATSRDHAGVGQPQHF.

CDR3 sequence: CASSLGQNSNQPQHF. The CDR3 coding sequence is TGTGCCAGCAGCTTAGGACAAAATAGCAATCAGCCCCAGCATTTT. The rearrangement joins TRBV7-9 to TRBJ1-5, with D hard to call. CDR3 length: 15 amino acids. Trimming removed 1 base from V and 0 bases from J, with 7 bases in between. Germline V lookup: CDR1 SEHNR, CDR2 FQNEAQ (reference sequence).

The CDR3 bases are TGTGCCAGTAGTAAGGGACTAGTAACAGATACGCAGTATTTT. The encoded protein is CASSKGLVTDTQYF. The chain has TRBV19 and TRBJ2-3; 8 nucleotides line up with TRBD2. The V gene end was trimmed by 4 bases and the J gene end by 3 bases; junction bases not matched to a gene: 3. The CDR3 totals 14 residues. Germline CDR1 and CDR2: LNHDA and SQIVND (reference sequence).